Each of the 7 T cell receptor beta chains below was sequenced from the same sample in a study of shared clonotypes between healthy human individuals (dated by TCRdb to the early 2020s). Library creation used the immunoSEQ multiplex PCR assay. TCRdb took this table from immuneACCESS and kept in-frame rearrangements with V and J called. Such tables lack part of the clones; where checked against another copy, unresolved V genes explain under half of the gap, and the rest is unexplained. The table for this sample lists roughly 110,000 clones; more than 65% of them were counted only once. About 22% of the sample rests with the top ten. Sequenced input: memory CD8+ T cells sorted from blood. This sample's cell subset or site label indicates: CD45RO+ cells pooled with CCR7-negative TemRA cells. Receptors originate from a woman in her 30s in good health.

The gene calls are TRBV27 and TRBJ2-7, with D perhaps TRBD1 (6 bases). CDR3 length: 12 residues. CDR1 is MNHEY, CDR2 SMNVEV, per germline (reference sequence). V dropped 5 bases and J dropped 6 bases, with 11 bases sitting between them. The CDR3 loop is CASSRTGFEQYF. Written as DNA, the CDR3 is TGTGCCAGCAGTCGCACAGGGTTCGAGCAGTACTTC.

This chain joins TRBV13 and TRBJ2-7, with TRBD1 matching over 9 bases. V lost 5 bases and J lost 4; bases outside the gene matches: 9. Germline loops: CDR1 PRHDT, CDR2 FYEKMQ (reference sequence). The CDR3 totals 15 residues. CDR3: CASSPWDREWYEQYF. The CDR3 DNA reads TGTGCCAGCAGCCCGTGGGACAGGGAGTGGTACGAGCAGTACTTC.

The chain links TRBV6-5 to TRBJ2-5, with D possibly matching TRBD2 (5 bases). Trimming stripped 2 bases from V and 5 bases from J, with 15 bases between. The CDR3 is 15 amino acids. Germline V lookup: CDR1 MNHEY, CDR2 SVGAGI. The CDR3 sequence is CASSYEGLNWETQYF. In DNA form, the CDR3 reads TGTGCCAGCAGTTACGAGGGTTTGAATTGGGAGACCCAGTACTTC.

The rearrangement uses TRBV29-1 and TRBJ2-1; tentatively, D is TRBD2 (6 bases). V was cut by 1 base and J by 7 bases, with 17 bases left in between. Germline loops: CDR1 SQVTM, CDR2 ANQGSEA. The CDR3 is 15 amino acids. The DNA of the CDR3 is TGCAGCGTTGAAGTGGTGGGACTTGCCCAAAATGAGCAGTTCTTC. This gives the protein CSVEVVGLAQNEQFF.

For the CDR3, the DNA is TGTGCCAGCAGTCCCGGGCCGGGTCACAATGAGCAGTTCTTC. Protein sequence: CASSPGPGHNEQFF. The V gene is TRBV27, the J gene TRBJ2-1; D uncertain. CDR1 and CDR2 from the germline V gene are MNHEY and SMNVEV (reference sequence). V was clipped by 5 bases and J by 5 bases, with 13 bases between them. This CDR3 contains 14 residues.

V gene TRBV11-2 combines with J gene TRBJ2-7; possibly TRBD1 for D (5 bases). The CDR3 runs to 13 residues. CDR1 and CDR2 (germline): SGHAT, FQNNGV. V was cut by 1 base and J by 3 bases, with 7 bases left in between. As DNA, the CDR3 is TGTGCCAGCAGCTTAGCCAGGGACTACGAGCAGTACTTC. The encoded protein is CASSLARDYEQYF.

The V gene is TRBV28, the J gene TRBJ1-5; no definite D call. V lost 1 base, J lost 4 bases, and 11 bases lay in between. The CDR3 sequence is 15 residues long. Germline V gene data show CDR1 as MDHEN and CDR2 as SYDVKM. The CDR3 DNA follows: TGTGCCAGCAGTTTATTTAGGGCAGGAAATCAGCCCCAGCATTTT. Its translation: CASSLFRAGNQPQHF.